A single T cell receptor beta chain is shown here with its context. Its antigen is undetermined. This entry belongs to a study of T cell responses to AZD1222 COVID-19 vaccine. At the level of the study: Second doses that came at about 4 or about 12 weeks were put together.

The table came from immunoSEQ multiplex PCR; TCRdb's copy has only in-frame clones and leaves some out. The table includes roughly 72,000 clones, around 85% detected once. General study points: The study found vaccine-associated CD4 TCRs spanning spike, dominant at 160-218 and 743-854.

The source was peripheral blood, collected on day 0 of AZD1222 vaccination. The sequence was collected from an adult in good health.

CDR3 bases: TGTGCCAGCTCACCCGCTGGACAGGGAGGGAGTGAAAAACTGTTTTTT. This encodes CASSPAGQGGSEKLFF. V usage is TRBV18 and J usage is TRBJ1-4; the match to TRBD1 covers 8 bases. The trim removed 3 bases at V and 7 bases at J, leaving 10 bases unmatched. Germline V CDR1 and CDR2: KGHSH, LQKENI. The CDR3 covers 16 residues. Together with reference TRBV18 and TRBJ1-4, the CDR3 gives the full variable domain: NAGVMQNPRHLVRRRGQEARLRCSPMKGHSHVYWYRQLPEEGLKFMVYLQKENIIDESGMPKERFSAEFPKEGPSILRIQQVVRGDSAAYFCASSPAGQGGSEKLFFGSGTQLSVL.